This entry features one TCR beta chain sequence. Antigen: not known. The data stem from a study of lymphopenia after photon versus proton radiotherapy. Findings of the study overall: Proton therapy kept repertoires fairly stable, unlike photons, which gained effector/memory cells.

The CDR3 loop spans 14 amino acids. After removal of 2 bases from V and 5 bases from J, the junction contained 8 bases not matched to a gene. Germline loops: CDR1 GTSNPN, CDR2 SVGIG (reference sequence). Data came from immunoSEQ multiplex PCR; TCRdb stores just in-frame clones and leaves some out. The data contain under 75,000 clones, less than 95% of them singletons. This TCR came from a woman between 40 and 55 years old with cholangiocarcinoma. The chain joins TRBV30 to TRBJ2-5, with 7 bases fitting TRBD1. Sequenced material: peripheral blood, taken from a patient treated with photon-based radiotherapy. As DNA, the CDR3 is TGTGCCTGGAGTACTGGACAGGTCGGCGAGACCCAGTACTTC. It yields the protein CAWSTGQVGETQYF.